Each of the 28 T cell receptor beta chains below was sequenced from the same sample in a study of T cell responses to AZD1222 COVID-19 vaccine. The assay was immunoSEQ multiplex PCR, and TCRdb's table has in-frame clones only and misses some. The sample lists about 92,000 clones, 88% occurring once. Material: peripheral blood, obtained on day 0 of AZD1222 vaccination. The source is an adult in good health.

This clone was observed a handful of times. The genes are TRBV5-1 and TRBJ2-7; D gene uncertain. CDR3 length: 15 residues. Trimming removed 4 bases at V and 4 bases at J, with 18 bases between. In germline, CDR1 is SGHRS, CDR2 YFSETQ. DNA for the CDR3: TGCGCCAGCAGCCCAACACCAATCCTTTTATACGAGCAGTACTTC. Translated: CASSPTPILLYEQYF.

The chain employs TRBV29-1 and TRBJ2-1, with 10 bases fitting TRBD2. Germline lookup yields CDR1 SQVTM and CDR2 ANQGSEA. CDR3 length equals 17 residues. V was clipped by 0 bases and J by 3 bases; unmatched bases: 8. The CDR3 coding sequence is TGCAGCGTTGAAGATCCTCGGCTAGCGGGAGACTACAATGAGCAGTTCTTC. It specifies CSVEDPRLAGDYNEQFF.

The chain carries TRBV7-6 and TRBJ1-1; no firm D call. The V and J ends lost 1 base and 0 bases respectively, with 12 bases between them. Germline V lookup: CDR1 SGHVS, CDR2 FNYEAQ. CDR3 length: 16 residues. The CDR3 loop reads CASSLGAATMNTEAFF. The DNA for the CDR3 is TGTGCCAGCAGCTTAGGGGCAGCCACCATGAACACTGAAGCTTTCTTT.

The J gene is TRBJ2-2, the V gene TRBV9; the match to TRBD1 covers 8 bases. Germline V lookup: CDR1 SGDLS, CDR2 YYNGEE. The ends lost 3 bases at V and 3 bases at J; junction bases unmatched: 7. This CDR3 comprises 16 residues. This chain's CDR3 is CASSATGTGYTGELFF. The CDR3 nucleotides are TGTGCCAGCAGCGCCACCGGGACAGGATACACCGGGGAGCTGTTTTTT.

J is TRBJ1-2 and V is TRBV3-1 (or the pseudogene TRBV3-2); possible D gene TRBD1, 6 bases. Deletions cut 1 base from V and 4 bases from J, with 16 bases between. The CDR3 covers 16 residues. Germline V lookup: CDR1 LGHDT, CDR2 YNNKEL (reference sequence). CDR3 DNA: TGTGCCAGCAGCCAAGGCTCGTCAGGGGATGGCTATGGCTACACCTTC. Translation: CASSQGSSGDGYGYTF.

Notes on this clone: This specimen includes other DNA sequences encoding the same CDR3. V is TRBV7-6 and J is TRBJ2-7; no clear D gene. V was trimmed by 1 base and J by 3 bases, leaving 7 bases between them. CDR1 SGHVS and CDR2 FNYEAQ come from the germline V gene. The CDR3 contains 13 residues. In DNA, the CDR3 is TGTGCCAGCAGCTTAGGTGGTGACTACGAGCAGTACTTC. This gives the protein CASSLGGDYEQYF.

V is TRBV4-2 and J is TRBJ2-3; 7 bases are shared with TRBD1. This CDR3 spans 14 amino acids. The V gene's germline CDR1 is LGHNA and CDR2 YNFKEQ. V shed 4 bases and J 4 bases; nucleotides not matched to a gene: 5. The CDR3 region has the DNA TGTGCCAGCAGCCCTACCGACAGGGCAGATACGCAGTATTTT. Translation gives CASSPTDRADTQYF.

The V and J genes are TRBV24-1 and TRBJ2-7, with 8 bases lining up with TRBD1. V gave up 7 bases and J gave up 4 bases; unmatched junction bases: 17. The CDR3 has 17 amino acids. Germline V gene data show CDR1 as KGHDR and CDR2 as SFDVKD. The CDR3 DNA sequence: TGTGCCACCAGGCCCGTCAAAACGACAGGGGATGCATACGAGCAGTACTTC. Translation: CATRPVKTTGDAYEQYF.

This clone was observed a single time. The same CDR3 also results from other DNA sequences found in this sample. The rearrangement joins TRBV19 to TRBJ2-1; D tentatively fits TRBD1 or TRBD2 (5 bases each). Germline V CDR1 and CDR2: LNHDA, SQIVND (reference sequence). CDR3 length: 14 residues. Trimming removed 3 bases from V and 0 bases from J, with 6 bases in between. CDR3 coding DNA: TGTGCCAGTAGTATTGGGGGCTCCTACAATGAGCAGTTCTTC. Amino acids: CASSIGGSYNEQFF.

The chain joins TRBV19 to TRBJ2-5; weak D call: TRBD2 (6 bases). The germline V gene has CDR1 LNHDA and CDR2 SQIVND (reference sequence). The CDR3 contains 16 residues. The V end lost 4 bases, the J end lost 2 bases, and 17 bases lay between the germline ends. CDR3 amino acids: CASSTPLRGGQETQYF. In DNA, the CDR3 is TGTGCCAGTAGTACCCCTCTTCGTGGGGGGCAAGAGACCCAGTACTTC.

This chain links TRBV20-1 with TRBJ2-7; D gene ambiguous. Germline CDR1 reads DFQATT; CDR2 reads SNEGSKA (reference sequence). V lost 3 bases and J lost 4, with 7 bases in between. The CDR3 consists of 11 residues. CDR3 sequence reads: CSARSGYEQYF. The CDR3 DNA sequence: TGCAGTGCTAGGTCGGGTTACGAGCAGTACTTC.

The chain has TRBV11-2 and TRBJ1-6, with D perhaps matching TRBD1 (6 bases). The germline V and J ends were trimmed by 2 bases and 10 bases, with 12 bases remaining between them. The CDR3 runs to 14 residues. Germline lookup yields CDR1 SGHAT and CDR2 FQNNGV. The CDR3 loop reads CASSLYREFSPLHF. As DNA, the CDR3 is TGTGCCAGCAGCTTATACAGGGAGTTCTCACCCCTCCACTTT.

The chain combines TRBV24-1 with TRBJ2-1, with D tentatively TRBD1 or TRBD2 (6 bases each). V dropped 6 bases and J dropped 3 bases, with 11 bases sitting between them. From germline, CDR1 is KGHDR and CDR2 SFDVKD. The CDR3 has 14 amino acids. The CDR3 DNA sequence: TGTGCCACCAGTATCGGGGGCCTCTACAATGAGCAGTTCTTC. Residues: CATSIGGLYNEQFF.

The CDR3 protein is CASSPNSGGRNTDTQYF. In DNA, the CDR3 is TGTGCCAGCTCACCCAACTCAGGCGGGAGGAATACAGATACGCAGTATTTT. V and J are TRBV18 and TRBJ2-3; 8 positions agree with TRBD2. The J segment lost 3 bases and the V segment lost 3 bases, leaving 11 bases of the junction unmatched. Germline CDR1 is KGHSH and CDR2 is LQKENI. The CDR3 contains 17 residues.

This rearrangement joins TRBV28 to TRBJ1-1; 7 nucleotides line up with TRBD1. This CDR3 region has 13 residues. Per the germline V gene, CDR1 is MDHEN and CDR2 is SYDVKM. The V segment lost 6 bases and the J segment 4 bases; nucleotides outside the gene matches: 5. The CDR3 sequence: CASRTDRATEAFF. CDR3 DNA: TGTGCCAGCAGAACCGACAGGGCCACTGAAGCTTTCTTT. Full variable domain (outside the CDR3, taken from reference TRBV28 and TRBJ1-1): DVKVTQSSRYLVKRTGEKVFLECVQDMDHENMFWYRQDPGLGLRLIYFSYDVKMKEKGDIPEGYSVSREKKERFSLILESASTNQTSMYLCASRTDRATEAFFGQGTRLTVV.

The table lists this clone with a few counts. V is TRBV4-1 and J is TRBJ2-1; 9 bases are a match to TRBD2. Germline V gene lookup returns CDR1 MGHRA and CDR2 YSYEKL. The trim removed 4 bases at V and 0 bases at J, leaving 10 bases unmatched. The CDR3 length is 18 residues. The chain's CDR3 is CASSPLGVAGVSYNEQFF. The CDR3 nucleotides are TGCGCCAGCAGCCCTTTGGGGGTAGCGGGAGTCTCCTACAATGAGCAGTTCTTC.

The chain recombines TRBV6-6 with TRBJ2-1, with 7 nucleotides matching TRBD2. This CDR3 is 13 amino acids long. Germline V gene lookup returns CDR1 MNHNY and CDR2 SVGAGI (reference sequence). The V gene end was trimmed by 6 bases and the J gene end by 10 bases; junction bases not matched to a gene: 9. DNA of the CDR3: TGTGCCAGCAGCCCTCCCGGCGGGAGAGAGCAGTTCTTC. It codes for CASSPPGGREQFF.

The V and J genes are TRBV29-1 and TRBJ2-2, with D tentatively TRBD1 (6 bases). Looked up from germline, CDR1 is SQVTM and CDR2 is ANQGSEA. The CDR3 contains 13 residues. The CDR3 sequence: CSVGRGNPGELFF. The CDR3 nucleotides are TGCAGTGTCGGCAGGGGTAATCCCGGGGAGCTGTTTTTT.

The chain is built from TRBV20-1 and TRBJ2-1; D could derive from TRBD1 or TRBD2 (5 bases each). There are 12 residues in the CDR3. V lost 3 bases and J 6 bases, leaving 9 bases between the germline ends. Germline V gene data show CDR1 as DFQATT and CDR2 as SNEGSKA (reference sequence). CDR3 region: CSASQGVNEQFF. CDR3 nucleotides: TGCAGTGCTAGTCAGGGAGTCAATGAGCAGTTCTTC.

The rearrangement links TRBV28 to TRBJ2-7; 7 positions match TRBD1. The CDR3 contains 12 residues. With 7 bases clipped from V and 6 bases from J, the junction kept 6 bases outside the gene matches. Germline values: CDR1 MDHEN, CDR2 SYDVKM. CDR3 nucleotide sequence: TGTGCCAGCACTTCCTGGACAGGCGAGCAGTACTTC. Residues: CASTSWTGEQYF.

The chain couples TRBV18 to TRBJ2-2; 10 nucleotides align to TRBD1. Germline lookup yields CDR1 KGHSH and CDR2 LQKENI. Losses at the gene ends were 3 bases for V and 2 bases for J; bases not matched to a gene: 9. The CDR3 consists of 18 residues. In DNA, the CDR3 is TGTGCCAGCTCACCCATCCCGGGGACAGGGGCAAACACCGGGGAGCTGTTTTTT. It codes for CASSPIPGTGANTGELFF.

This chain links TRBV7-2 with TRBJ1-2; no reliable D call. V lost 3 bases and J 8 bases, leaving 13 bases between the germline ends. The CDR3 has 13 amino acids. Germline CDR1 reads SGHTA; CDR2 reads FQGNSA. The CDR3 DNA is TGTGCCAGCAGCTTTAGCGGGGTAGGGGGCTACACCTTC. This encodes CASSFSGVGGYTF.

This clone was detected only a few times. This chain links TRBV6-6 with TRBJ2-6; D possibly uses TRBD1 or TRBD2 (5 bases each). CDR1 and CDR2 (germline): MNHNY, SVGAGI (reference sequence). Trimming stripped 5 bases from V and 0 bases from J, with 14 bases between. This CDR3 spans 17 amino acids. The CDR3 bases are TGTGCCAGCAGTCTAGGGACGTTCCACTCTGGGGCCAACGTCCTGACTTTC. This codes for CASSLGTFHSGANVLTF.

This chain joins TRBV5-5 and TRBJ1-1; D is ambiguous. This CDR3 has 16 residues. Germline CDR1 and CDR2: SGHKS and YYEKEE (reference sequence). The V end was cut by 3 bases, the J end by 1 base, with 16 bases between. The CDR3 DNA sequence: TGTGCCAGCAGCTACCTAATGGGCGGGAGGAACACTGAAGCTTTCTTT. Translating gives CASSYLMGGRNTEAFF.

The chain uses TRBV9 and TRBJ1-4; the D gene is possibly TRBD1 (5 bases). The CDR3 is 15 amino acids. The germline gives CDR1 SGDLS, CDR2 YYNGEE. V dropped 1 base and J dropped 8 bases, with 15 bases sitting between them. Written as DNA, the CDR3 is TGTGCCAGCAGCGTAAGGTGGGGGGAAGGCGAAAAACTGTTTTTT. Its translation is CASSVRWGEGEKLFF.

This chain connects TRBV19 to TRBJ2-7; D may be TRBD2 (5 bases). Germline-derived CDR1 and CDR2 are LNHDA and SQIVND (reference sequence). The CDR3 totals 13 residues. Trimming removed 8 bases at V and 3 bases at J, with 14 bases between. The CDR3 is CASRPRGYYEQYF. CDR3 in DNA: TGTGCCAGTCGTCCAAGAGGGTACTACGAGCAGTACTTC.

The chain recombines TRBV7-2 with TRBJ1-5; 8 bases agree with TRBD1. The CDR3 runs to 14 residues. Germline CDR1 is SGHTA and CDR2 is FQGNSA. The V gene end was trimmed by 6 bases and the J gene end by 6 bases; junction bases not matched to a gene: 7. The CDR3 nucleotides read TGTGCCAGCAGACCGGGACAGGACGGTCAGCCCCAGCATTTT. It yields the protein CASRPGQDGQPQHF.

The chain uses TRBV4-1 and TRBJ2-3; 10 bases align to TRBD2. Germline V gene lookup returns CDR1 MGHRA and CDR2 YSYEKL. This CDR3 spans 16 amino acids. Trimming removed 2 bases from V and 2 bases from J; junction bases left unmatched: 4. In nucleotides, the CDR3 is TGCGCCAGCAGCCAACCGCTAGCGGGGGCCACAGATACGCAGTATTTT. It is translated as CASSQPLAGATDTQYF.